The 24 T cell receptor beta chains reported below all come from one sample, sequenced in a study of T-cell reconstitution after alpha-beta-depleted transplantation in children. TCRbeta library construction was performed incorporating unique molecular identifiers. Using its own MiXCR run on the PCR reads, TCRdb lists one record per CDR3 protein. The data hold around 670,000 distinct CDR3 sequences, with around 13% observed a single time. Sequenced material: PBMCs, taken before TCRalphabeta/CD19-depleted stem cell transplant. These receptors came from a girl under 10 years old with congenital amegakaryocytic thrombocytopenia, due to receive a stem cell transplant.

This clonotype has ten or more counts. The rearrangement joins TRBV27 to TRBJ1-5, with a weak D call TRBD1 (6 bases). V lost 3 bases and J 3 bases, leaving 15 bases between the germline ends. CDR1 is MNHEY and CDR2 is SMNVEV in the germline V gene (reference sequence). The CDR3 has 16 residues. DNA for the CDR3: TGTGCCAGCAGTTTGGGCCCCGGGGGCCCCAATCAGCCCCAGCATTTT. It is translated as CASSLGPGGPNQPQHF.

This clonotype has a count of ten or more. This chain uses TRBV28 with TRBJ2-7, with D perhaps matching TRBD2 (5 bases). V gave up 4 bases and J gave up 5 bases, with 18 bases separating them. CDR3 length: 15 amino acids. The germline gives CDR1 MDHEN, CDR2 SYDVKM. This CDR3 is CASSSTGLRSHEQYF. As DNA, the CDR3 is TGTGCCAGCAGTTCCACGGGGTTAAGATCCCACGAGCAGTACTTC.

This clonotype was found a few times. The chain recombines TRBV7-3 with TRBJ2-2; 7 nucleotides align to TRBD2. The J segment lost 5 bases and the V segment lost 2 bases, leaving 8 bases of the junction unmatched. Germline CDR1 is SGHTA and CDR2 is FQGTGA. The length of the CDR3 is 16 residues. The CDR3 is CASSLYGGGVTGELFF. CDR3 sequence (DNA): TGTGCCAGCAGCTTATACGGGGGAGGGGTTACCGGGGAGCTGTTTTTT. Supplemented by reference TRBV7-3 and TRBJ2-2, the full variable domain reads GAGVSQTPSNKVTEKGKYVELRCDPISGHTALYWYRQSLGQGPEFLIYFQGTGAADDSGLPNDRFFAVRPEGSVSTLKIQRTERGDSAVYLCASSLYGGGVTGELFFGEGSRLTVL.

This clonotype occurred many times. The chain uses TRBV20-1 and TRBJ1-2, with 8 bases lining up with TRBD1. V trimming: 6 bases; J trimming: 4 bases; junction bases outside the gene matches: 13. The CDR3 length is 15 residues. Per germline, CDR1 DFQATT and CDR2 SNEGSKA (reference sequence). The CDR3 is CSAPGQDLLLYGYTF. The CDR3 DNA reads as TGCAGTGCCCCGGGACAGGACCTCTTACTCTATGGCTACACCTTC.

This clonotype was seen at least ten times. The chain recombines TRBV20-1 with TRBJ2-3; 12 bases map to TRBD2. Per the germline V gene, CDR1 is DFQATT and CDR2 is SNEGSKA (reference sequence). The CDR3 consists of 16 residues. With 6 bases clipped from V and 4 bases from J, the junction kept 11 bases outside the gene matches. CDR3 coding DNA: TGCAGTGCACAGAAGACTAGCGGGAGTTTGGCAGATACGCAGTATTTT. Its protein product is CSAQKTSGSLADTQYF.

The chain couples TRBV20-1 to TRBJ2-3; tentatively, D is TRBD2 (6 bases). Trimming stripped 2 bases from V and 7 bases from J, with 16 bases between. Germline V gene lookup returns CDR1 DFQATT and CDR2 SNEGSKA (reference sequence). The CDR3 is 14 amino acids. In DNA, the CDR3 is TGCAGTGCTAGACAACCGGGACTTCCGAATACGCAGTATTTT. Protein sequence: CSARQPGLPNTQYF.

This clonotype was counted only a few times. This chain connects TRBV20-1 to TRBJ2-3; 9 bases map to TRBD2. V dropped 5 bases and J dropped 3; count of bases not matched to a gene: 3. Germline CDR1 is DFQATT and CDR2 is SNEGSKA (reference sequence). The length of the CDR3 is 13 residues. The CDR3 DNA sequence: TGCAGTGCTGGGACTAGCCGTACAGATACGCAGTATTTT. It translates to CSAGTSRTDTQYF.

This clonotype came up many times. This chain connects TRBV12-3 or TRBV12-4 to TRBJ2-4; TRBD1 might be the D (5 bases). This CDR3 comprises 15 residues. Trimming left V 7 bases short and J 0 bases short, with 13 bases between. The CDR3, as DNA: TGTGCCAGCACTTGGACATTAATAGCCAAAAACATTCAGTACTTC. Its protein product is CASTWTLIAKNIQYF.

This clonotype was counted ten times or more. The chain recombines TRBV5-1 with TRBJ2-7; 7 nucleotides align to TRBD2. The V gene's germline CDR1 is SGHRS and CDR2 YFSETQ. This CDR3 is 15 amino acids long. The V segment lost 1 base and the J segment 0 bases; nucleotides outside the gene matches: 4. CDR3 nucleotide sequence: TGCGCCAGCAGCTTGACAGCGGGGAGCTCCTACGAGCAGTACTTC. Its translation is CASSLTAGSSYEQYF.

This clonotype was observed many times. The chain joins TRBV4-1 to TRBJ2-7; weak D call: TRBD2 (6 bases). The CDR3 runs to 14 residues. Looked up from germline, CDR1 is MGHRA and CDR2 is YSYEKL. V lost 1 base and J lost 6, with 13 bases in between. Here the CDR3 reads CASSQVGGNPEQYF. Here the CDR3 DNA reads TGCGCCAGCAGCCAAGTGGGCGGGAATCCCGAGCAGTACTTC.

The chain joins TRBV20-1 to TRBJ2-3; 10 bases are a match to TRBD2. The CDR3 has 15 amino acids. Trimming took 5 bases from V and 5 from J; bases not matched to a gene: 10. CDR1 and CDR2 (germline): DFQATT, SNEGSKA (reference sequence). CDR3 coding DNA: TGCAGTGCTTATAAAGCGGGAGGGCCGGTAGATACGCAGTATTTT. Amino acids: CSAYKAGGPVDTQYF.

In this sample, this clonotype turned up a few times. The CDR3 nucleotides read TGTGCCACCAGCAGAGATCAACGGGAGACCCAGTACTTC. It encodes CATSRDQRETQYF. This rearrangement joins TRBV15 to TRBJ2-5; D gene uncertain. The CDR3 consists of 13 residues. V lost 0 bases and J lost 5, with 7 bases in between. Germline V lookup: CDR1 LNHNV, CDR2 YYDKDF (reference sequence).

J is TRBJ2-7 and V is TRBV6-1; 7 nucleotides align to TRBD1. V dropped 6 bases and J dropped 3; count of bases not matched to a gene: 8. The CDR3 is made up of 14 amino acids. Germline assignment: CDR1 MNHNS and CDR2 SASEGT. CDR3 amino acids: CASRARGQDYEQYF. The CDR3 DNA follows: TGTGCCAGCAGGGCCAGAGGACAGGACTACGAGCAGTACTTC.

At least ten counts were recorded for this clonotype. V gene TRBV5-1 combines with J gene TRBJ2-1, with D perhaps matching TRBD1 (6 bases). The CDR3 totals 13 residues. Trimming took 0 bases from V and 8 from J, leaving 9 bases between them. Per the germline V gene, CDR1 is SGHRS and CDR2 is YFSETQ. The CDR3, as DNA: TGCGCCAGCAGCTTGGGGGGACAAGATGAGCAGTTCTTC. It codes for CASSLGGQDEQFF.

This clonotype was detected only a few times. The genes are TRBV5-1 and TRBJ2-1; 9 bases are a match to TRBD2. The CDR3 runs to 16 residues. Germline values: CDR1 SGHRS, CDR2 YFSETQ. Losses at the gene ends were 4 bases for V and 7 bases for J; bases not matched to a gene: 12. The CDR3 nucleotides are TGCGCCAGCAGCCAAGACTATGCGGGAGGGCCGAATGAGCAGTTCTTC. It specifies CASSQDYAGGPNEQFF.

The table lists this clonotype with a few counts. The chain links TRBV7-7 to TRBJ2-1; no clear D gene. Per germline, CDR1 SSHAT and CDR2 FNYEAQ (reference sequence). CDR3 size: 13 residues. V lost 1 base and J 5 bases, leaving 6 bases between the germline ends. DNA for the CDR3: TGTGCCAGCAGCTTAGGAGAGGACAATGAGCAGTTCTTC. Amino acids: CASSLGEDNEQFF.

This clonotype was seen many times. This sequence joins TRBV4-1 and TRBJ1-5; no clear D gene. The V and J ends lost 5 bases and 6 bases respectively, with 11 bases between them. The CDR3 is 13 residues long. Germline V gene sequence: CDR1 MGHRA, CDR2 YSYEKL. The CDR3 protein is CASSLGVFQPQHF. DNA for the CDR3: TGCGCCAGCAGCTTAGGAGTGTTTCAGCCCCAGCATTTT.

This clonotype was seen repeatedly, ten times or more. The CDR3 is CSVDGPSDEQYF. The CDR3 DNA is TGCAGCGTTGACGGACCTTCCGACGAGCAGTACTTC. The chain employs TRBV29-1 and TRBJ2-7, with unresolved D. The CDR3 has 12 amino acids. CDR1 SQVTM and CDR2 ANQGSEA come from the germline V gene. V was shortened by 3 bases and J by 5 bases, with 11 bases between the two germline ends.

This clonotype occurred many times. V gene TRBV5-1 combines with J gene TRBJ1-1; tentatively, D is TRBD1 (6 bases). From germline, CDR1 is SGHRS and CDR2 YFSETQ. Trimming left V 0 bases short and J 6 bases short, with 15 bases between. The CDR3 runs to 15 residues. The CDR3 DNA reads as TGCGCCAGCAGCTTGGCAACAGGGAGTTTCGCTGAAGCTTTCTTT. Its translation is CASSLATGSFAEAFF.

The V gene is TRBV10-3, the J gene TRBJ2-7; TRBD2 agrees at 7 bases. Germline loops: CDR1 ENHRY, CDR2 SYGVKD. The V gene end was trimmed by 8 bases and the J gene end by 3 bases; junction bases not matched to a gene: 13. The CDR3 loop spans 15 amino acids. The CDR3 DNA reads TGTGCCATCTCGGTGTCGGGGGACTACTTCTACGAGCAGTACTTC. This sequence encodes CAISVSGDYFYEQYF.

This clonotype was counted at least ten times. This rearrangement joins TRBV5-1 to TRBJ2-5; D might be TRBD1 or TRBD2, each matching 5 bases. V lost 4 bases, J lost 6 bases, and 25 bases lay in between. The CDR3 loop spans 17 amino acids. CDR1 and CDR2 from the germline V gene are SGHRS and YFSETQ. CDR3 protein: CASSPDLGGTTVKTQYF. In DNA, the CDR3 is TGCGCCAGCAGCCCAGACCTTGGTGGGACCACTGTGAAGACCCAGTACTTC.

This clonotype occurred a few times. This sequence joins TRBV7-9 and TRBJ1-1; D unresolved. CDR1 and CDR2 from the germline V gene are SEHNR and FQNEAQ (reference sequence). The V end lost 8 bases, the J end lost 4 bases, and 14 bases lay between the germline ends. The CDR3 is 13 residues long. The CDR3 is CASRNIEGTEAFF. The CDR3 DNA sequence: TGTGCCAGCCGGAATATCGAGGGCACTGAAGCTTTCTTT.

This clonotype was counted a few times. This chain uses TRBV5-1 with TRBJ1-4; D not certain. CDR3 length: 14 residues. V gave up 4 bases and J gave up 8 bases, with 15 bases separating them. Germline lookup yields CDR1 SGHRS and CDR2 YFSETQ. CDR3 coding DNA: TGCGCCAGCAGCCCGACAAGCCCGCCGGAAAAACTGTTTTTT. Translation gives CASSPTSPPEKLFF.

This clonotype has only a few counts. This chain connects TRBV6-5 to TRBJ2-1; D perhaps matches TRBD2 (6 bases). The CDR3 is 16 amino acids. V lost 4 bases and J lost 4, with 17 bases in between. Germline-derived CDR1 and CDR2 are MNHEY and SVGAGI. CDR3 sequence reads: CASSLEAGPGYNEQFF. For the CDR3, the DNA is TGTGCCAGCAGTTTAGAGGCGGGACCCGGATACAATGAGCAGTTCTTC.